Shown below are 26 T cell receptor beta chains from a single sample sequenced in a study of early stage breast cancer tumors. Some clones are missing from TCRdb's copy, which holds only in-frame ones; the method was immunoSEQ multiplex PCR. The table shows 45,000 to 60,000 clones, with around 83% occurring only once. The sample comprised blood. Every receptor here comes from a person between 50 and 60 years old with breast cancer.

This chain uses TRBV29-1 with TRBJ2-7, with D perhaps given as TRBD1 or TRBD2 (7 bases each). The CDR3 is 17 amino acids. The germline V gene encodes CDR1 SQVTM and CDR2 ANQGSEA. The ends were cut back, 0 bases at V and 3 bases at J, with 21 bases in the middle. The CDR3 sequence: CSVEDPRGRGGDYEQYF. The DNA for the CDR3 is TGCAGCGTTGAAGATCCAAGGGGGCGAGGGGGGGACTACGAGCAGTACTTC.

The chain is built from TRBV10-3 and TRBJ2-7, with D possibly being TRBD2 (7 bases). Germline assignment: CDR1 ENHRY and CDR2 SYGVKD. The CDR3 length is 19 residues. V was clipped by 2 bases and J by 0 bases, with 23 bases between them. DNA of the CDR3: TGTGCCATCAGTGAGAGGGGGGGGTCAGTTGTGAGCAGCTCCTACGAGCAGTACTTC. As protein: CAISERGGSVVSSSYEQYF.

The genes are TRBV5-5 and TRBJ1-1, with TRBD1 as a possible D gene (5 bases). The germline V gene encodes CDR1 SGHKS and CDR2 YYEKEE (reference sequence). Trimming stripped 0 bases from V and 4 bases from J, with 16 bases between. The CDR3 loop spans 16 amino acids. The CDR3 reads CASSLGQGRRGTEAFF. CDR3 bases: TGTGCCAGCAGCTTGGGGCAGGGTAGGCGAGGCACTGAAGCTTTCTTT.

This sequence joins TRBV28 and TRBJ2-7, with D hard to call. The CDR3 length is 13 residues. CDR1 is MDHEN and CDR2 is SYDVKM in the germline V gene. Between the trimmed V and J ends, which lost 2 bases and 2 bases, there was a span of 7 bases. The CDR3 here is CASSLGGPYEQYF. The CDR3, as DNA: TGTGCCAGCAGTTTAGGTGGCCCCTACGAGCAGTACTTC. The full variable domain, in which reference TRBV28 and TRBJ2-7 provide the parts outside the CDR3, is DVKVTQSSRYLVKRTGEKVFLECVQDMDHENMFWYRQDPGLGLRLIYFSYDVKMKEKGDIPEGYSVSREKKERFSLILESASTNQTSMYLCASSLGGPYEQYFGPGTRLTVT.

The chain carries TRBV7-9 and TRBJ2-3; D is unclear. The V gene lost 4 bases and the J gene lost 2 bases, with 10 bases spanning the gap. In germline, CDR1 is SEHNR, CDR2 FQNEAQ (reference sequence). The CDR3 runs 14 residues. The CDR3 here is CASSSGPLTDTQYF. CDR3 nucleotide sequence: TGTGCCAGCAGCTCCGGGCCACTCACAGATACGCAGTATTTT.

This clone was picked up one time. The rearrangement links TRBV19 to TRBJ2-2; tentatively, D is TRBD2 (6 bases). The V end was cut by 6 bases, the J end by 5 bases, with 16 bases between. The CDR3 runs to 15 residues. The germline V gene encodes CDR1 LNHDA and CDR2 SQIVND (reference sequence). In DNA form, the CDR3 reads TGTGCCAGTAGCTCCTTGGGGGGTAGGACCGGGGAGCTGTTTTTT. Its translation: CASSSLGGRTGELFF.

The chain combines TRBV5-1 with TRBJ1-2; perhaps TRBD1 as D (5 bases). CDR3 length equals 14 residues. V gave up 0 bases and J gave up 4 bases, with 10 bases separating them. The V gene's germline CDR1 is SGHRS and CDR2 YFSETQ. The CDR3 loop is CASSLAGQPYGYTF. The CDR3 DNA sequence: TGCGCCAGCAGCTTGGCAGGGCAGCCCTATGGCTACACCTTC.

The chain has TRBV27 and TRBJ2-1; a possible D gene is TRBD2 (6 bases). This CDR3 is 15 amino acids long. The germline V gene has CDR1 MNHEY and CDR2 SMNVEV (reference sequence). Deletions cut 5 bases from V and 9 bases from J, with 20 bases between. CDR3 sequence (DNA): TGTGCCAGCAGTACCTCCGGGACTTCCTTGCTTGAGCAGTTCTTC. This codes for CASSTSGTSLLEQFF.

The V and J genes are TRBV18 and TRBJ1-1; D is perhaps TRBD1 (5 bases). This CDR3 spans 13 amino acids. Per germline, CDR1 KGHSH and CDR2 LQKENI. V shed 1 base and J shed 7 bases, with 10 bases lying between them. The CDR3 DNA sequence: TGTGCCAGCTCACCACGGGGGACGGGTGAAGCTTTCTTT. This sequence encodes CASSPRGTGEAFF.

This clone was picked up a small number of times. The chain uses TRBV2 and TRBJ1-1; D gene uncertain. Trimming left V 4 bases short and J 8 bases short, with 17 bases between. This CDR3 has 14 amino acids. Per germline, CDR1 SNHLY and CDR2 FYNNEI. The CDR3 loop reads CASSGLAAVVEAFF. CDR3 bases: TGTGCCAGCAGTGGCTTGGCAGCGGTGGTGGAAGCTTTCTTT.

The chain uses TRBV19 and TRBJ2-1; 9 bases fit TRBD2. This CDR3 is 17 amino acids long. CDR1 and CDR2 (germline): LNHDA, SQIVND (reference sequence). The J segment lost 8 bases and the V segment lost 0 bases, leaving 11 bases of the junction unmatched. CDR3 in amino acids: CASSIDRIAGVGDEQFF. The CDR3 region has the DNA TGTGCCAGTAGTATAGATAGAATAGCGGGAGTGGGGGATGAGCAGTTCTTC. The full variable domain, rest sourced from reference TRBV19 and TRBJ2-1, is DGGITQSPKYLFRKEGQNVTLSCEQNLNHDAMYWYRQDPGQGLRLIYYSQIVNDFQKGDIAEGYSVSREKKESFPLTVTSAQKNPTAFYLCASSIDRIAGVGDEQFFGPGTRLTVL.

The chain has TRBV19 and TRBJ2-7; possible D gene TRBD1, 6 bases. Germline V gene sequence: CDR1 LNHDA, CDR2 SQIVND (reference sequence). The CDR3 length is 13 residues. V shed 4 bases and J shed 6 bases, with 13 bases lying between them. CDR3 residues: CASSTGQFSEQYF. The CDR3 DNA reads as TGTGCCAGTAGTACAGGACAGTTCAGCGAGCAGTACTTC.

The sample holds a few counts of this clone. V and J are TRBV27 and TRBJ2-3, with D unresolved. This CDR3 spans 13 amino acids. CDR1 and CDR2 from the germline V gene are MNHEY and SMNVEV (reference sequence). V was clipped by 0 bases and J by 1 base, with 2 bases between them. This CDR3 is CASSLSRTDTQYF. CDR3 DNA: TGTGCCAGCAGTTTATCCCGCACAGATACGCAGTATTTT.

The sample holds one count of this clone. The V call is TRBV5-1, the J call TRBJ2-3; tentatively, D is TRBD2 (6 bases). Germline CDR1 reads SGHRS; CDR2 reads YFSETQ. Trimming cost V 2 bases and J 4 bases, with 8 bases left between them. The CDR3 spans 13 residues. CDR3 nucleotides: TGCGCCAGCAGCTTCGGGGAGGCAGATACGCAGTATTTT. It is translated as CASSFGEADTQYF.

The genes are TRBV27 and TRBJ2-1, with 9 bases that match TRBD2. Germline CDR1 MNHEY, CDR2 SMNVEV (reference sequence). The V and J ends lost 10 bases and 7 bases, in that order; junction bases with no gene match: 11. The CDR3 extends over 14 amino acids. In DNA form, the CDR3 reads TGTGCCACCCGCGGGGGGGCCTGGGTGAATGAGCAGTTCTTC. Translation gives CATRGGAWVNEQFF.

The chain couples TRBV19 to TRBJ2-7, with TRBD1 identical over 7 bases. The V segment lost 3 bases and the J segment 6 bases; nucleotides outside the gene matches: 14. This CDR3 is built from 16 residues. Germline CDR1 and CDR2: LNHDA and SQIVND (reference sequence). The CDR3 DNA is TGTGCCAGTAGTATGTCCCGGGACAGTTCACTCCGCGAGCAGTACTTC. Translating gives CASSMSRDSSLREQYF. The whole variable domain, remainder taken from reference TRBV19 and TRBJ2-7, is DGGITQSPKYLFRKEGQNVTLSCEQNLNHDAMYWYRQDPGQGLRLIYYSQIVNDFQKGDIAEGYSVSREKKESFPLTVTSAQKNPTAFYLCASSMSRDSSLREQYFGPGTRLTVT.

This clone was seen a handful of times. The J gene is TRBJ1-2, the V gene TRBV4-3; D gene uncertain. The CDR3 contains 16 residues. CDR1 and CDR2 (germline): LGHNA, YSLEER. Trimming shortened V by 0 bases and J by 3 bases, and 14 bases separated the two germline ends. CDR3 nucleotides: TGCGCCAGCAGCCAAGATATGGTACAGCTCGACTATGGCTACACCTTC. Translating it yields CASSQDMVQLDYGYTF.

This chain uses TRBV27 with TRBJ2-7; TRBD2 aligns across 9 bases. The CDR3 has 16 amino acids. Trimming removed 4 bases from V and 6 bases from J; junction bases left unmatched: 13. Per germline, CDR1 MNHEY and CDR2 SMNVEV (reference sequence). The DNA for the CDR3 is TGTGCCAGCAGTTGGCGTGGCGGGGGGGCCTTTACCGAGCAGTACTTC. It translates to CASSWRGGGAFTEQYF.

The rearrangement links TRBV18 to TRBJ1-1, with D tentatively TRBD1 (5 bases). Germline CDR1 is KGHSH and CDR2 is LQKENI. The CDR3 length is 13 residues. The V and J ends lost 2 bases and 10 bases respectively, with 14 bases between them. The CDR3: CASSPGGDQGAFF. DNA of the CDR3: TGTGCCAGCTCACCAGGGGGGGACCAAGGAGCTTTCTTT.

In its sample, this clone was seen once. The chain employs TRBV7-8 and TRBJ2-5; TRBD2 might be the D (5 bases). Per the germline V gene, CDR1 is SGHVS and CDR2 is FQNEAQ. Trimming shortened V by 5 bases and J by 5 bases, and 12 bases separated the two germline ends. The CDR3 is 13 residues long. CDR3 loop: CASSDFPGETQYF. Here the CDR3 DNA reads TGTGCCAGCAGCGACTTCCCGGGGGAGACCCAGTACTTC.

This clone was counted once. This sequence joins TRBV10-3 and TRBJ1-1; D may be TRBD1 (5 bases). CDR3 length: 15 amino acids. The germline gives CDR1 ENHRY, CDR2 SYGVKD. Trimming shortened V by 0 bases and J by 5 bases, and 13 bases separated the two germline ends. This CDR3 reads CAISESGALGTEAFF. CDR3 sequence (DNA): TGTGCCATCAGTGAGTCTGGGGCCCTAGGGACTGAAGCTTTCTTT.

The rearrangement links TRBV7-8 to TRBJ2-1; 10 bases map to TRBD2. CDR1 and CDR2 (germline): SGHVS, FQNEAQ. The CDR3 totals 14 residues. J lost 4 bases, V lost 6 bases, and 3 bases had no gene match. CDR3 region: CASSWTSGYNEQFF. The CDR3 DNA sequence: TGTGCCAGCAGTTGGACTAGCGGATACAATGAGCAGTTCTTC.

This chain links TRBV19 with TRBJ2-7; 7 bases line up with TRBD1. Germline trimming cut 5 bases from V and 4 bases from J; bases unmatched to any gene: 8. The CDR3 contains 14 residues. Germline-derived CDR1 and CDR2 are LNHDA and SQIVND (reference sequence). CDR3 protein: CASSPDRDSYEQYF. The DNA for the CDR3 is TGTGCCAGTAGTCCCGACCGGGACAGTTACGAGCAGTACTTC.

The chain links TRBV1 to TRBJ1-2; the table's D gene call, TRBD1, was not cross checked with the DNA. TRBV1 is a listed pseudogene. The length of the CDR3 is 18 residues. The CDR3 DNA is TGCACCAGCAGCCAAGACATACCGTGCGGGACAGGGATCTATGGCTACACCTTC. Its protein is CTSSQDIPCGTGIYGYTF.

V usage is TRBV2 and J usage is TRBJ2-7, with D unclear. CDR1 is SNHLY and CDR2 is FYNNEI in the germline V gene. V lost 6 bases, J lost 3 bases, and 6 bases lay in between. The CDR3 length is 11 residues. CDR3 bases: TGTGCCAGCAGATACAACTACGAGCAGTACTTC. It is translated as CASRYNYEQYF.

V and J are TRBV19 and TRBJ2-4; D is undetermined. The CDR3 sequence is 18 residues long. Germline V gene lookup returns CDR1 LNHDA and CDR2 SQIVND (reference sequence). V was shortened by 0 bases and J by 0 bases, with 15 bases between the two germline ends. In DNA form, the CDR3 reads TGTGCCAGTAGTATAGATCCTGGGCAGGCACTAGCCAAAAACATTCAGTACTTC. This sequence encodes CASSIDPGQALAKNIQYF.